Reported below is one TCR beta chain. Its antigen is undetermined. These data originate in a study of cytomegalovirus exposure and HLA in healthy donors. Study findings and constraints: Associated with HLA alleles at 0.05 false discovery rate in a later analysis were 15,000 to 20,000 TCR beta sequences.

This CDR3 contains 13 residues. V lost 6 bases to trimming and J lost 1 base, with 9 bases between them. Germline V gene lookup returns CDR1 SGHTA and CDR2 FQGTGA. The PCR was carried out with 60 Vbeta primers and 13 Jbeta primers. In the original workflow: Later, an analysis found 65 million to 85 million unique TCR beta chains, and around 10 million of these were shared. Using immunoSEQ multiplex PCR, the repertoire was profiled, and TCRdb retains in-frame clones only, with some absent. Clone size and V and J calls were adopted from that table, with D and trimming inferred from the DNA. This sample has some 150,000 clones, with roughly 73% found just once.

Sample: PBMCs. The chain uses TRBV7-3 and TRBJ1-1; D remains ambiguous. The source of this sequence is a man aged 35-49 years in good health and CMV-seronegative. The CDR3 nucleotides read TGTGCCAGCAGTATAGGAGGGAACACTGAAGCTTTCTTT. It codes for CASSIGGNTEAFF.